This is a list of T cell receptor beta chains from one sample in a study of blood T cells in healthy people across ages. TCRdb ran MiXCR on the 5' RACE reads and lists one entry per CDR3 protein. The table includes some 1.6 million distinct CDR3 sequences, around 36% detected once. Sequenced material: blood. These receptors were collected from a woman aged 25 to 39 in good health. Each CDR3 is given with its conserved first and last residue. A D gene is named only where the DNA matches it firmly. Clone size is shown for a subset of rows, as once, few, many or a class of expanded clone.

TRBV4-1	TRBD2	NA	TRBJ2-1	TGCGCCAGCGCCAGACTAGCGGGAGTCGATGAGCGGTTCTTC	CASARLAGVDERFF
TRBV15	NA	NA	TRBJ2-5	TGTGCCACCAGCAGAGCAGGAGGCGGACAAGAGACCCAGTACTTC	CATSRAGGGQETQYF
TRBV11-2	NA	NA	TRBJ1-4	TGTGCCAGCAGCTTAGAGTACCGGCAGCGGGGTGAAAAACTGTTTTTT	CASSLEYRQRGEKLFF
TRBV20-1	TRBD1	NA	TRBJ2-2	TGCAGTGCTGATGGACAGGGGCGGACCGGGGAGCTGTTTTTT	CSADGQGRTGELFF
TRBV5-5	NA	NA	TRBJ1-1	TGTGCCAGCAGCCCCAGGGGTCTCGGCACTGAAGCTTTCTTT	CASSPRGLGTEAFF
TRBV5-6	NA	few	TRBJ1-2	TGTGCCAGCAGCGTTAACCGGGACGATCTGAATGGCTACACCTTC	CASSVNRDDLNGYTF
TRBV29-1	NA	many	TRBJ2-5	TGCAGCGTTGTTCGTGGCGGTAAAGAGACCCAGTACTTC	CSVVRGGKETQYF
TRBV7-2	NA	NA	TRBJ2-1	TGTGCCAGCAGCTTAACTAGATTCAATGAGCAGTTCTTC	CASSLTRFNEQFF
TRBV20-1	NA	few	TRBJ1-2	TGCAGTGCTAGTTCGGGGGCCAGCTACTATGGCTACACCTTC	CSASSGASYYGYTF
TRBV7-2	NA	NA	TRBJ1-5	TGTGCCAGCAGCACCCAATTGGGACTGAGCAATCAGCCCCAGCATTTT	CASSTQLGLSNQPQHF
TRBV6-4	NA	NA	TRBJ1-1	TGTGCCAGCAGACCCGGTGGGCCTTACACTGAAGCTTTCTTT	CASRPGGPYTEAFF
TRBV20-1	TRBD2	NA	TRBJ2-5	TGCAGTGACACGAGTCTCAGGGAGCGGGGGGAGACCCAGTACTTC	CSDTSLRERGETQYF
TRBV28	TRBD1	few	TRBJ2-1	TGTGCCAGCGGGAAACTCCTGACAGGGGGGGGCAATGAGCAGTTCTTC	CASGKLLTGGGNEQFF
TRBV28	NA	NA	TRBJ2-7	TGTGCCAGCAGTTCGCTGCATGTTCACAATAGGGAGGACCTCGAGCAGTACTTC	CASSSLHVHNREDLEQYF
TRBV10-2	TRBD2	NA	TRBJ2-1	TGCGCCAGCAGTGAAGGAGCGGGGGACAATGAGCAGTTCTTC	CASSEGAGDNEQFF
TRBV29-1	NA	NA	TRBJ1-1	TGCAGCGTTTATAGGGTGTTAAACACTGAAGCTTTCTTT	CSVYRVLNTEAFF
TRBV11-2	NA	NA	TRBJ2-1	TGTGCCAGCAGCAGACGTATTGGGGACCGAAATTCTGGGTCCTACAATGAGCAGTTCTTC	CASSRRIGDRNSGSYNEQFF
TRBV6-6	NA	NA	TRBJ2-3	TGTGCCAGCAGTTACGGGGGTATGGCAGATACGCAGTATTTT	CASSYGGMADTQYF
TRBV29-1	NA	many	TRBJ2-1	TGCAGCGTTGAAGATGGTGGGGGAAACAATGAGCAGTTCTTC	CSVEDGGGNNEQFF
TRBV6-2/TRBV6-3	TRBD2	NA	TRBJ2-7	TGTGCCAGCAGTTACGGGGTAGCGGGAGGTCTCTCCTACGAGCAGTACTTC	CASSYGVAGGLSYEQYF
TRBV7-2	TRBD1	NA	TRBJ1-5	TGTGCCAGCAGCCGGACAGGCCGCAATCATCAGCCCCAGCATTTT	CASSRTGRNHQPQHF
TRBV9	NA	NA	TRBJ2-6	TGTGCCAGCAGCCCCTCCAACTCTGGGGCCAACGTCCGGACTTTC	CASSPSNSGANVRTF
TRBV12-3/TRBV12-4	TRBD2	NA	TRBJ2-7	TGTGCCAGCAGTTTTAGCGGGCCCTACGAGCAGTACTTC	CASSFSGPYEQYF
TRBV7-9	NA	many	TRBJ2-7	TGTGCCAGCAGCAACCCCCAGGGTTCAGAGGCCGACGAGCAGTACTTC	CASSNPQGSEADEQYF
TRBV29-1	NA	many	TRBJ1-2	TGCAGCGTTTGGACACGATCTAACTATGGCTACACCTTC	CSVWTRSNYGYTF
TRBV15	TRBD1	few	TRBJ2-1	TGTGCCACGACCAGGGACAGCACCAATGAGCAGTTCTTC	CATTRDSTNEQFF
TRBV11-2	NA	NA	TRBJ2-7	TGTGCCAGCAGCTTTATCACCAGGGTAGGCGAGCAGTACTTC	CASSFITRVGEQYF
TRBV5-4	TRBD1	NA	TRBJ2-2	TGTGCCAGCAGCTTCGGAGGGACAGGGAAGGTCGGGGAGCTGTTTTTT	CASSFGGTGKVGELFF
TRBV3-1	TRBD2	NA	TRBJ2-7	TGTGCCAGCAGCCCCCCTCGGACTAGAGCCTACGAGCAGTACTTC	CASSPPRTRAYEQYF
TRBV30	NA	few	TRBJ2-6	TGTGCCTGGATAAGGGATGGGGCCAACGTCCTGACTTTC	CAWIRDGANVLTF
TRBV25-1	NA	NA	TRBJ2-3	TGTGCCAGCAGTGAATTCGAGTCCGGGACCCTTGGCGTAGTTACGCAGTATTTT	CASSEFESGTLGVVTQYF
TRBV20-1	NA	once	TRBJ2-7	TGCAGTGCTAAACGTCGGCCGGACGAGCAGTACTTC	CSAKRRPDEQYF
TRBV12-3/TRBV12-4	NA	many	TRBJ2-5	TGTGCCAGCAGTTGGGACAAAGAGACCCAGTACTTC	CASSWDKETQYF
TRBV6-2/TRBV6-3	TRBD2	NA	TRBJ2-1	TGTGCCAGCAGTTTTGGCGGGAGCTACAATGTGCAGTTCTTC	CASSFGGSYNVQFF
TRBV9	TRBD1	NA	TRBJ2-5	TGTGCCAGCAGCTACCGAACAGGGGGCGCCGAGGAGACCCAGTACTTC	CASSYRTGGAEETQYF
TRBV7-9	TRBD2	few	TRBJ2-3	TGTGCCAGCAGCTCACTACTAGCGGGGGTTTTTGATACGCAGTATTTT	CASSSLLAGVFDTQYF
TRBV27	TRBD2	NA	TRBJ2-1	TGTGCCAGCAGTTTTCACCCTCTAGCGGTCAATGAGCAGTTCTTC	CASSFHPLAVNEQFF
TRBV29-1	NA	many	TRBJ2-7	TGCAGCGTTGAAGACGACAGTCCCCCGCAGTACTTC	CSVEDDSPPQYF
TRBV27	NA	few	TRBJ2-3	TGTGCCAGCAGCCCTACAGGGCAGGGGCATACGCAGTATTTT	CASSPTGQGHTQYF
TRBV2	TRBD1	NA	TRBJ2-5	TGTGCCAGCAGTATAACCGGGACAGGGACCCTCCAAGAGACCCAGTACTTC	CASSITGTGTLQETQYF
TRBV2	NA	NA	TRBJ2-5	TGTGCCAGCCGCACGGCCCCACCACGCCCGGAGACCCAGTACTTC	CASRTAPPRPETQYF